One and the same sample provided the 22 T cell receptor beta chains below, sequenced in a study of PD-L1 blockade in urothelial cancer. Produced via immunoSEQ multiplex PCR; TCRdb's table is partial and in-frame only. The sample has some 52,000 clones; 77% are singletons. The sequenced sample was PBMCs, obtained around atezolizumab (anti-PD-L1) treatment. Receptors were obtained from a man in his sixties or seventies with urothelial cancer.

This sequence joins TRBV7-3 and TRBJ2-7; tentatively, D is TRBD2 (5 bases). This CDR3 is built from 14 residues. V was clipped by 5 bases and J by 2 bases, with 13 bases between them. Germline V CDR1 and CDR2: SGHTA, FQGTGA. This chain's CDR3 is CASSRGLATYEQYF. CDR3 nucleotide sequence: TGTGCCAGCAGCCGAGGACTGGCAACCTACGAGCAGTACTTC. The full variable domain, in which reference TRBV7-3 and TRBJ2-7 provide the parts outside the CDR3, is GAGVSQTPSNKVTEKGKYVELRCDPISGHTALYWYRQSLGQGPEFLIYFQGTGAADDSGLPNDRFFAVRPEGSVSTLKIQRTERGDSAVYLCASSRGLATYEQYFGPGTRLTVT.

This clone was recorded once. The chain links TRBV7-9 to TRBJ2-3, with 7 bases matching TRBD1. In germline, CDR1 is SEHNR, CDR2 FQNEAQ (reference sequence). This CDR3 is built from 14 residues. V lost 4 bases to trimming and J lost 4 bases; unmatched junction nucleotides: 5. The DNA of the CDR3 is TGTGCCAGCAGCTCCCGGACAGGCTCAGATACGCAGTATTTT. It specifies CASSSRTGSDTQYF.

V usage is TRBV2 and J usage is TRBJ2-3; 9 bases map to TRBD2. There are 15 residues in the CDR3. Per the germline V gene, CDR1 is SNHLY and CDR2 is FYNNEI. The ends lost 5 bases at V and 2 bases at J; junction bases unmatched: 5. The CDR3 sequence: CASSIAGAHTDTQYF. In DNA form, the CDR3 reads TGTGCCAGCAGTATAGCGGGGGCCCACACAGATACGCAGTATTTT.

This sequence joins TRBV7-6 and TRBJ1-1, with D uncertain. Trimming took 5 bases from V and 1 from J, leaving 14 bases between them. This CDR3 contains 15 residues. Germline CDR1 is SGHVS and CDR2 is FNYEAQ. The CDR3: CASSQHSTANTEAFF. The CDR3, as DNA: TGTGCCAGCAGCCAACACTCTACAGCGAACACTGAAGCTTTCTTT.

The rearrangement joins TRBV6-6 to TRBJ1-2, with 8 bases matching TRBD1. Germline V CDR1 and CDR2: MNHNY, SVGAGI (reference sequence). CDR3 length equals 12 residues. J lost 9 bases, V lost 5 bases, and 5 bases had no gene match. The DNA for the CDR3 is TGTGCCAGCAGTGAGGACAGGGACAGCTACACCTTC. It specifies CASSEDRDSYTF.

The chain uses TRBV7-2 and TRBJ2-5; 7 bases match TRBD2. Unmatched junction bases numbered 6, after V lost 1 base and J lost 1 base. The germline V gene encodes CDR1 SGHTA and CDR2 FQGNSA. CDR3 length: 16 amino acids. The CDR3 DNA follows: TGTGCCAGCAGCTTAGGACTAGCTTGGGGCCAAGAGACCCAGTACTTC. It specifies CASSLGLAWGQETQYF.

The rearrangement links TRBV27 to TRBJ1-1; the match to TRBD1 covers 7 bases. Germline V gene sequence: CDR1 MNHEY, CDR2 SMNVEV (reference sequence). The CDR3 is made up of 14 amino acids. The trim removed 6 bases at V and 5 bases at J, leaving 9 bases unmatched. In DNA form, the CDR3 reads TGTGCCAGCAGCCATGTCAGGGGGTGGACTGAAGCTTTCTTT. Its protein product is CASSHVRGWTEAFF.

This clone occurred a few times. The chain has TRBV6-4 and TRBJ2-3; 7 bases are shared with TRBD1. V lost 6 bases, J lost 4 bases, and 7 bases stayed unmatched. Germline CDR1 reads MRHNA; CDR2 reads SNTAGT. The CDR3 contains 14 residues. The CDR3 DNA reads as TGTGCCAGCAGCCGACAGGGTGGGGCAGATACGCAGTATTTT. Its translation: CASSRQGGADTQYF.

This clone came up once. V and J are TRBV11-3 and TRBJ2-1; the match to TRBD1 covers 9 bases. The CDR3 is 15 amino acids. Germline lookup yields CDR1 SGHNT and CDR2 YENEEA. V trimming: 6 bases; J trimming: 6 bases; junction bases outside the gene matches: 9. The CDR3, as DNA: TGTGCCAGCAGGGGACCGGGACAGGGCCTCAATGAGCAGTTCTTC. Amino acids: CASRGPGQGLNEQFF.

This clone was picked up one time. CDR3 in DNA: TGTGCCAGCAGCTTTATGGGACAGGGGGCGAGGAAGGATGGCTACACCTTC. This encodes CASSFMGQGARKDGYTF. The chain carries TRBV5-6 and TRBJ1-2; TRBD1 matches 12 bases. CDR3 length: 17 amino acids. With 2 bases clipped from V and 6 bases from J, the junction kept 11 bases outside the gene matches. Germline CDR1 SGHDT, CDR2 YYEEEE. Combining the CDR3 with reference TRBV5-6 and TRBJ1-2 gives the whole variable domain DAGVTQSPTHLIKTRGQQVTLRCSPKSGHDTVSWYQQALGQGPQFIFQYYEEEERQRGNFPDRFSGHQFPNYSSELNVNALLLGDSALYLCASSFMGQGARKDGYTFGSGTRLTVV.

V gene TRBV9 combines with J gene TRBJ1-5; D gene ambiguous. Germline CDR1 is SGDLS and CDR2 is YYNGEE. V was clipped by 0 bases and J by 3 bases, with 7 bases between them. The CDR3 is 14 residues long. The CDR3 DNA reads TGTGCCAGCAGCGTAGCGGGATCCAATCAGCCCCAGCATTTT. It is translated as CASSVAGSNQPQHF.

The V gene is TRBV4-1, the J gene TRBJ1-5, with D perhaps matching TRBD1 (5 bases). From germline, CDR1 is MGHRA and CDR2 YSYEKL. The CDR3 is 15 residues long. The V end was cut by 4 bases, the J end by 0 bases, with 10 bases between. CDR3 DNA: TGCGCCAGCAGCCTCGACAGCCTTAGCAATCAGCCCCAGCATTTT. This sequence encodes CASSLDSLSNQPQHF.

The rearrangement uses TRBV11-2 and TRBJ2-2; TRBD2 matches 7 bases. This CDR3 is 15 amino acids long. Germline assignment: CDR1 SGHAT and CDR2 FQNNGV. Trimming took 2 bases from V and 2 from J; bases not matched to a gene: 2. The CDR3 region has the DNA TGTGCCAGCAGCTTACAGCGGGGCAACACCGGGGAGCTGTTTTTT. Its protein is CASSLQRGNTGELFF.

V usage is TRBV20-1 and J usage is TRBJ2-6, with 7 bases matching TRBD1. The V and J ends lost 4 bases and 16 bases, in that order; junction bases with no gene match: 7. Germline V lookup: CDR1 DFQATT, CDR2 SNEGSKA (reference sequence). CDR3 size: 11 residues. In DNA, the CDR3 is TGCAGTGCTACCCGACAGGGCGTACTGACTTTC. The encoded protein is CSATRQGVLTF.

This chain uses TRBV28 with TRBJ1-5; 7 nucleotides line up with TRBD1. Germline assignment: CDR1 MDHEN and CDR2 SYDVKM. Trimming cost V 8 bases and J 3 bases; bases outside gene matches: 13. This CDR3 has 16 amino acids. As DNA, the CDR3 is TGTGCCAGCCGACCTACCGGGACAGCCCCCAATCAGCCCCAGCATTTT. Encoded protein: CASRPTGTAPNQPQHF.

The J gene is TRBJ2-2, the V gene TRBV5-1; 8 bases agree with TRBD1. The germline CDR1 and CDR2 sequences are SGHRS and YFSETQ. The CDR3 has 18 residues. The trim removed 3 bases at V and 0 bases at J, leaving 10 bases unmatched. CDR3: CASSSAPVTGANTGELFF. The CDR3 coding sequence is TGCGCCAGCAGCTCGGCCCCAGTGACAGGGGCGAACACCGGGGAGCTGTTTTTT. Together with reference TRBV5-1 and TRBJ2-2, the CDR3 gives the full variable domain: KAGVTQTPRYLIKTRGQQVTLSCSPISGHRSVSWYQQTPGQGLQFLFEYFSETQRNKGNFPGRFSGRQFSNSRSEMNVSTLELGDSALYLCASSSAPVTGANTGELFFGEGSRLTVL.

V usage is TRBV7-9 and J usage is TRBJ1-1, with D possibly TRBD1 on 6 matching bases. The CDR3 covers 17 residues. In germline, CDR1 is SEHNR, CDR2 FQNEAQ (reference sequence). The V end was cut by 0 bases, the J end by 2 bases, with 16 bases between. The CDR3: CASSLAAGYRDNTEAFF. The CDR3 DNA sequence: TGTGCCAGCAGCTTAGCCGCCGGCTACAGGGACAACACTGAAGCTTTCTTT.

V and J are TRBV11-2 and TRBJ2-6; D perhaps matches TRBD2 (8 bases). The germline gives CDR1 SGHAT, CDR2 FQNNGV. The CDR3 is 19 residues long. The V end was cut by 4 bases, the J end by 0 bases, with 19 bases between. This CDR3 reads CASSSSRGGQFSGANVLTF. CDR3 bases: TGTGCCAGCAGCTCGAGCCGGGGGGGACAGTTCTCTGGGGCCAACGTCCTGACTTTC.

This clone was seen only a few times. This chain joins TRBV5-1 and TRBJ1-1; D gene uncertain. CDR3 length: 13 amino acids. The V end was cut by 4 bases, the J end by 8 bases, with 15 bases between. Germline CDR1 reads SGHRS; CDR2 reads YFSETQ. The CDR3 reads CASSPTVGREAFF. The DNA of the CDR3 is TGCGCCAGCAGCCCGACGGTGGGCAGGGAAGCTTTCTTT.

V and J are TRBV7-3 and TRBJ2-7, with D uncertain. Trimming left V 1 base short and J 0 bases short, with 13 bases between. The CDR3 is 16 residues long. Germline CDR1 is SGHTA and CDR2 is FQGTGA. CDR3 loop: CASSLRPTTASYEQYF. Here the CDR3 DNA reads TGTGCCAGCAGCTTAAGGCCAACAACCGCCTCCTACGAGCAGTACTTC.

This clone was observed a single time. The CDR3 region is CASSSGIRQNIQYF. DNA of the CDR3: TGTGCCAGTAGTTCCGGGATACGCCAAAACATTCAGTACTTC. The chain employs TRBV19 and TRBJ2-4, with D possibly TRBD2 on 5 matching bases. CDR3 length equals 14 residues. The germline gives CDR1 LNHDA, CDR2 SQIVND (reference sequence). V shed 5 bases and J shed 5 bases, with 13 bases lying between them.

This chain connects TRBV7-3 to TRBJ2-1, with 9 bases matching TRBD1. Germline V gene sequence: CDR1 SGHTA, CDR2 FQGTGA. V was clipped by 5 bases and J by 2 bases; unmatched bases: 4. This CDR3 contains 15 residues. The CDR3 DNA is TGTGCCAGCAGCCCGGACAGGGGAGCCTACAATGAGCAGTTCTTC. Its protein product is CASSPDRGAYNEQFF.